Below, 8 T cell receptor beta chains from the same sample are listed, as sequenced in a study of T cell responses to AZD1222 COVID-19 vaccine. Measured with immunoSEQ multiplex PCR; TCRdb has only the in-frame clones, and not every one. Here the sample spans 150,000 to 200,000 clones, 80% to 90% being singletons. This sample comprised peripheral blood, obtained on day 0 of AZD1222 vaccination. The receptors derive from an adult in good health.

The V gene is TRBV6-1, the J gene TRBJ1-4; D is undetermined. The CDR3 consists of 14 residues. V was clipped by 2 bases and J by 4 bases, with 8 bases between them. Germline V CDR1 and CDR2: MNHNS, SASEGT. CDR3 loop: CASSEWRNNEKLFF. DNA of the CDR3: TGTGCCAGCAGTGAATGGAGAAATAATGAAAAACTGTTTTTT.

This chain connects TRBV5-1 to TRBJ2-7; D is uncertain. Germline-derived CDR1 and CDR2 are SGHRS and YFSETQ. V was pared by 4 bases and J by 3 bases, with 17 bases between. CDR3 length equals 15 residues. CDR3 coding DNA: TGCGCCAGCAGCCAGCATCCCGACGCCGACTACGAGCAGTACTTC. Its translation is CASSQHPDADYEQYF.

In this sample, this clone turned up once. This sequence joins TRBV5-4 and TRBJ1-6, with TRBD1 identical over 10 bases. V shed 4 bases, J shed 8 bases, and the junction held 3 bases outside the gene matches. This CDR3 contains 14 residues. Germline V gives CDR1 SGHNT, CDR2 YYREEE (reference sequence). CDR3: CASSATGGYSPLHF. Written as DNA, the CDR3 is TGTGCCAGCAGCGCGACAGGGGGCTATTCACCCCTCCACTTT. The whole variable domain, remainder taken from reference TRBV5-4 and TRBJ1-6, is ETGVTQSPTHLIKTRGQQVTLRCSSQSGHNTVSWYQQALGQGPQFIFQYYREEENGRGNFPPRFSGLQFPNYSSELNVNALELDDSALYLCASSATGGYSPLHFGNGTRLTVT.

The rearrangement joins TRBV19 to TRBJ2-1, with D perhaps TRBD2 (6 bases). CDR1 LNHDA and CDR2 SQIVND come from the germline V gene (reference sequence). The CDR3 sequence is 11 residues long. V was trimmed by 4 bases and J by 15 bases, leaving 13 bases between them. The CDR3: CASSTAGTLFF. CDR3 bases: TGTGCCAGTAGTACCGCCGGGACTTTGTTCTTC.

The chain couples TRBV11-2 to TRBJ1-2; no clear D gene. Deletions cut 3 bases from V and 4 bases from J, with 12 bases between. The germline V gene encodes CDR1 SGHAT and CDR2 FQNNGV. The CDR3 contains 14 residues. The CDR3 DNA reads TGTGCCAGCAGCTTTGAGGCGACGGGCTATGGCTACACCTTC. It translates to CASSFEATGYGYTF. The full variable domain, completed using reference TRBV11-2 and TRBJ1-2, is EAGVAQSPRYKIIEKRQSVAFWCNPISGHATLYWYQQILGQGPKLLIQFQNNGVVDDSQLPKDRFSAERLKGVDSTLKIQPAKLEDSAVYLCASSFEATGYGYTFGSGTRLTVV.

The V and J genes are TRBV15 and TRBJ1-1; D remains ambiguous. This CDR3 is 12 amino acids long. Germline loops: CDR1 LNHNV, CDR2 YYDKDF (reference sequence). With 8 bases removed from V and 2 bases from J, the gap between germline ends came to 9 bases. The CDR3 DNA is TGTGCCACCTCTTGGGATAACACTGAAGCTTTCTTT. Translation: CATSWDNTEAFF.

This CDR3 reads CASSILAGPGTDTQYF. The CDR3 bases are TGTGCCAGCAGCATACTAGCGGGGCCAGGCACAGATACGCAGTATTTT. The chain recombines TRBV13 with TRBJ2-3; 10 nucleotides align to TRBD2. V shed 5 bases, J shed 1 base, and the junction held 6 bases outside the gene matches. Germline V gene sequence: CDR1 PRHDT, CDR2 FYEKMQ (reference sequence). This CDR3 spans 16 amino acids.

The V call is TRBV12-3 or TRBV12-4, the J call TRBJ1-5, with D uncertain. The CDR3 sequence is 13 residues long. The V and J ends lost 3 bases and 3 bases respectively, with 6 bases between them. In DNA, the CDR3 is TGTGCCAGCAGTTTCGGGCCCAATCAGCCCCAGCATTTT. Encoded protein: CASSFGPNQPQHF.